This entry lists 13 T cell receptor beta chains sequenced from one sample in a study of blood T cells in healthy people across ages. Then a second PCR, running about 7 to 11 cycles, was carried out with a sample-barcoded 5' primer and a J-beta primer mix. Each CDR3 protein gets one entry after TCRdb re-called the 5' RACE reads with MiXCR. This table has about 570,000 distinct CDR3 sequences, approximately 25% appearing once. Sequenced: blood. The receptor source for this set is a woman in her 70s in good health.

As regards this clonotype: It may be a read error: a sequence one base away is much more abundant. This rearrangement joins TRBV27 to TRBJ2-6, with D maybe TRBD1 (6 bases). CDR1 is MNHEY and CDR2 is SMNVEV in the germline V gene (reference sequence). This CDR3 region has 16 residues. The CDR3 DNA sequence: TGTGCCGGCAGTCTATACAGGGTCTCCGGGGCCAACGTCCTGACTTTC. Translating gives CAGSLYRVSGANVLTF.

The rearrangement uses TRBV21-1 and TRBJ2-1; TRBD1, the D gene given by the table, was not confirmed from the DNA. Judging by the DNA end, TRBJ2-7 fits better; the J call may be wrong. TRBV21-1 is noted as a pseudogene. There are 16 residues in the CDR3. CDR3 region: CASSKRGADREYEQYF. Written as DNA, the CDR3 is TGTGCCAGCAGCAAAAGAGGAGCGGACAGGGAATACGAGCAGTACTTC.

This clonotype was seen a handful of times. The CDR3 protein is CATVQQEGQPQHF. CDR3 sequence (DNA): TGTGCCACCGTCCAACAGGAGGGTCAGCCCCAGCATTTT. The chain has TRBV2 and TRBJ1-5, with D perhaps TRBD1 (5 bases). This CDR3 is 13 amino acids long. V was pared by 10 bases and J by 6 bases, with 16 bases between. CDR1 SNHLY and CDR2 FYNNEI come from the germline V gene. Together with reference TRBV2 and TRBJ1-5, the CDR3 gives the full variable domain: EPEVTQTPSHQVTQMGQEVILRCVPISNHLYFYWYRQILGQKVEFLVSFYNNEISEKSEIFDDQFSVERPDGSNFTLKIRSTKLEDSAMYFCATVQQEGQPQHFGDGTRLSIL.

This clonotype occurred a few times. The gene calls are TRBV6-6 and TRBJ1-5; TRBD1 aligns across 10 bases. CDR3 length equals 16 residues. V shed 8 bases and J 0 bases; nucleotides not matched to a gene: 7. Germline V gene lookup returns CDR1 MNHNY and CDR2 SVGAGI (reference sequence). The CDR3 DNA is TGTGCCAGCCTGGGACAGGGGAAACCTAGCAATCAGCCCCAGCATTTT. Protein product: CASLGQGKPSNQPQHF.

This chain uses TRBV3-1 with TRBJ2-7; D is unclear. The germline CDR1 and CDR2 sequences are LGHDT and YNNKEL (reference sequence). With 1 base removed from V and 0 bases from J, the gap between germline ends came to 7 bases. This CDR3 has 14 amino acids. The CDR3 DNA sequence: TGTGCCAGCAGCCAAGTACCTAGCTCCTACGAGCAGTACTTC. This translates into CASSQVPSSYEQYF.

A remark on this clonotype: Sequence at one end of the junction differs from germline and may be a read error. V usage is TRBV7-9 and J usage is TRBJ1-4; 10 bases line up with TRBD1. The CDR3 is 14 amino acids. CDR1 and CDR2 from the germline V gene are SEHNR and FQNEAQ (reference sequence). The CDR3: CASSWDRGGEKPFF. The CDR3 DNA is TGTGCCAGCAGTTGGGACAGGGGCGGAGAAAAACCGTTTTTT.

CDR3: CASSLQGYQPQHF. CDR3 bases: TGTGCCAGCTCTCTCCAGGGGTATCAGCCCCAGCATTTT. This chain links TRBV18 with TRBJ1-5; possibly TRBD1 for D (6 bases). Per the germline V gene, CDR1 is KGHSH and CDR2 is LQKENI. V dropped 6 bases and J dropped 5 bases, with 11 bases sitting between them. The CDR3 loop spans 13 amino acids.

The J gene is TRBJ2-5, the V gene TRBV7-8; 9 nucleotides match TRBD1. Trimming at V came to 3 bases and at J to 4 bases, leaving 9 bases not matched to a gene. CDR1 and CDR2 (germline): SGHVS, FQNEAQ. This CDR3 spans 16 amino acids. The CDR3 loop is CASSFYRGHILETQYF. CDR3 sequence (DNA): TGTGCCAGCAGCTTCTACAGGGGGCATATCTTAGAGACCCAGTACTTC.

This clonotype was seen a single time. The rearrangement joins TRBV20-1 to TRBJ1-1, with no clear D. Deletions cut 3 bases from V and 1 base from J, with 9 bases between. CDR1 DFQATT and CDR2 SNEGSKA come from the germline V gene (reference sequence). This CDR3 spans 13 amino acids. As DNA, the CDR3 is TGCAGTGCTAGCAACCCAAGGAACACTGAAGCTTTCTTT. Protein sequence: CSASNPRNTEAFF.

This clonotype was seen at least ten times. The junction departs from germline at one end; a sequencing error may be responsible. The rearrangement uses TRBV5-1 and TRBJ1-5, with 8 bases aligning to TRBD1. The germline V gene encodes CDR1 SGHRS and CDR2 YFSETQ. This CDR3 contains 15 residues. In DNA form, the CDR3 reads TGTGCCAGCAGCTTGGGACAGGCATCCAATCAGCCCCAGCATTTT. It translates to CASSLGQASNQPQHF.

This clonotype occurred a few times. This chain uses TRBV6-5 with TRBJ2-7, with 8 bases that match TRBD2. The ends lost 2 bases at V and 4 bases at J; junction bases unmatched: 7. Germline CDR1 reads MNHEY; CDR2 reads SVGAGI. CDR3 size: 15 residues. The CDR3 here is CASSYEAGGSYEQYF. DNA for the CDR3: TGTGCCAGCAGTTACGAGGCGGGGGGATCATACGAGCAGTACTTC.

The sample holds many counts of this clonotype. CDR3 loop: CASRPPGTASYEQYF. CDR3 sequence (DNA): TGTGCCAGCAGACCCCCCGGGACAGCTTCCTACGAGCAGTACTTC. The J gene is TRBJ2-7, the V gene TRBV28, with TRBD1 matching over 7 bases. Germline-derived CDR1 and CDR2 are MDHEN and SYDVKM. Unmatched junction bases numbered 9, after V lost 6 bases and J lost 1 base. CDR3 length: 15 amino acids. The full variable domain, its missing parts supplied by reference TRBV28 and TRBJ2-7, is DVKVTQSSRYLVKRTGEKVFLECVQDMDHENMFWYRQDPGLGLRLIYFSYDVKMKEKGDIPEGYSVSREKKERFSLILESASTNQTSMYLCASRPPGTASYEQYFGPGTRLTVT.

The chain combines TRBV3-1 with TRBJ2-1; TRBD1 agrees at 9 bases. The CDR3 covers 17 residues. The V and J ends lost 0 bases and 9 bases, in that order; junction bases with no gene match: 12. The germline gives CDR1 LGHDT, CDR2 YNNKEL (reference sequence). CDR3 DNA: TGTGCCAGCAGCCAAGATCGAGGTGCGGGGACAGGGCCTGAGCAGTTCTTC. Protein product: CASSQDRGAGTGPEQFF.